The T cell receptor beta chain described here comes from a study of metastatic and nonmetastatic thyroid tumors (dated by TCRdb to about 2020). For context, the study as a whole: Repertoires from peripheral blood and from tumor or nodule tissue samples of malignant and benign thyroid patients were compared.

Regarding this clone: Its antigen target is currently unknown. Per-base qualities were not stored, and no clone one base away is much larger.

V drops 7 bases and J drops 4 bases, leaving 13 bases in between. CDR1 and CDR2 are drawn from the germline V gene: MNHNS, SASEGT. Measured from the cysteine to the phenylalanine, the CDR3 is 13 residues long. Kept here is only the CDR3 DNA, which spans 39 bases and is read in frame from base 1. No patient had received any treatment before thyroid surgery. Patient clinical samples collected from about 2011 to 2018 were retrospectively analysed using T-cell receptor beta sequencing. Library preparation was by PCR. The sample was run on an Illumina HiSeq 4000. High-throughput sequencing was used to profile the TCR beta-chain CDR3 region of every patient. The study's processing was this. CDR3 differences across clinicopathological groups were used to build a classifier for discriminating distant-metastatic papillary thyroid cancer patients. The Shannon index was used to assess repertoire diversity, and the Morisita-Horn index was used to assess tumor-blood repertoire similarity. TCRdb cleaned the public reads at Q25 with fastp, built clones with MiXCR and kept in-frame beta chains. The V and J calls reflect TCRdb's pipeline rather than the authors' work. This sample gives 70,000 or so clones in total; approximately 15% of them show up just once. The top ten hold about 6.5% of the sample.

Broader findings and caveats from the paper: In both blood and tumor samples, TCR beta diversity was reported to be significantly higher in malignant tumors than in benign nodules.

The specimen was blood. The receptor was derived from a male donor with papillary thyroid cancer or a benign thyroid nodule (not recorded which). Some clones in this sample may be carry-over from other donors' samples. Here the chain combines TRBV6-1 and TRBJ1-1; TRBD1 could be the D gene, as 6 bases match. The nucleotides are TGTGCCAGCAACCCGGCAGGGGTCACTGAAGCTTTCTTT. Translated, it reads CASNPAGVTEAFF.